Each of the 14 T cell receptor beta chains below was sequenced from the same sample in a study of shared clonotypes between healthy human individuals. Naive-designated CD8 cells lacked CD45RO, were positively enriched for CCR7, and omitted terminally differentiated effector memory CD45RA+ cells. TCRdb's copy holds only in-frame clones and misses some; the assay was immunoSEQ multiplex PCR. The profile shows some 800,000 clones, almost 95% of them singletons. Sequenced sample: naive CD8+ T cells sorted from blood. The receptors shown here come from a man aged 30-40 years in good health.

The chain carries TRBV15 and TRBJ1-5; D gene unclear. This CDR3 spans 17 amino acids. Trimming removed 0 bases from V and 2 bases from J, with 14 bases in between. Germline V gene lookup returns CDR1 LNHNV and CDR2 YYDKDF (reference sequence). CDR3 coding DNA: TGTGCCACCAGCAGAGAAGAGACTTGGATCGGCAATCAGCCCCAGCATTTT. It codes for CATSREETWIGNQPQHF.

The chain joins TRBV4-1 to TRBJ2-1; 10 bases match TRBD2. In germline, CDR1 is MGHRA, CDR2 YSYEKL. This CDR3 region has 16 residues. Trimming took 0 bases from V and 9 from J; bases not matched to a gene: 8. CDR3 DNA: TGCGCCAGCAGCCAAGAAGGACTAGCGGCAAGCGGTGAGCAGTTCTTC. Translation gives CASSQEGLAASGEQFF.

The chain joins TRBV4-1 to TRBJ1-1; D unclear. V lost 1 base and J lost 1, with 19 bases in between. This CDR3 has 18 amino acids. Germline loops: CDR1 MGHRA, CDR2 YSYEKL. The CDR3 nucleotides are TGCGCCAGCAGCCAAGGATTTGGCGAACGGCGGGGGAACACTGAAGCTTTCTTT. Translating it yields CASSQGFGERRGNTEAFF.

V gene TRBV6-1 combines with J gene TRBJ2-1; TRBD2 might be the D (5 bases). The CDR3 spans 13 residues. V was clipped by 9 bases and J by 7 bases, with 16 bases between them. CDR1 is MNHNS, CDR2 SASEGT, per germline. CDR3 amino acids: CASTDGERNEQFF. The CDR3 nucleotides are TGTGCCAGTACTGACGGGGAAAGGAATGAGCAGTTCTTC.

The chain employs TRBV19 and TRBJ2-7; D is unresolved. V dropped 5 bases and J dropped 0 bases, with 11 bases sitting between them. Germline CDR1 is LNHDA and CDR2 is SQIVND (reference sequence). The CDR3 runs to 14 residues. CDR3 bases: TGTGCCAGTAGTCTGACAAGCTACTCCTACGAGCAGTACTTC. It codes for CASSLTSYSYEQYF.

V gene TRBV10-2 combines with J gene TRBJ2-1; possibly TRBD2 for D (6 bases). The CDR3 has 13 amino acids. V gave up 10 bases and J gave up 0 bases, with 10 bases separating them. Germline lookup yields CDR1 WSHSY and CDR2 SAAADI. The CDR3 DNA sequence: TGCGCCACAAAGACTAGCTCCTACAATGAGCAGTTCTTC. It translates to CATKTSSYNEQFF.

J is TRBJ2-1 and V is TRBV9, with D possibly TRBD2 on 6 matching bases. V shed 3 bases and J shed 3 bases, with 19 bases lying between them. This CDR3 contains 17 residues. CDR1 SGDLS and CDR2 YYNGEE come from the germline V gene. The CDR3 DNA sequence: TGTGCCAGCAGCGCCCGCTCGGTGTTAGCGGACTACAATGAGCAGTTCTTC. It translates to CASSARSVLADYNEQFF. Full variable domain (outside the CDR3, taken from reference TRBV9 and TRBJ2-1): DSGVTQTPKHLITATGQRVTLRCSPRSGDLSVYWYQQSLDQGLQFLIQYYNGEERAKGNILERFSAQQFPDLHSELNLSSLELGDSALYFCASSARSVLADYNEQFFGPGTRLTVL.

This clone showed up just once. This chain links TRBV15 with TRBJ2-2; tentative D call: TRBD2 (6 bases). In germline, CDR1 is LNHNV, CDR2 YYDKDF (reference sequence). V lost 0 bases and J lost 4, with 12 bases in between. CDR3 length equals 16 residues. CDR3 loop: CATSRDHSGSTGELFF. Here the CDR3 DNA reads TGTGCCACCAGCAGAGATCATAGCGGCTCCACCGGGGAGCTGTTTTTT.

The genes are TRBV27 and TRBJ2-7, with no clear D. Trimming took 5 bases from V and 2 from J, leaving 10 bases between them. The CDR3 has 13 amino acids. Germline values: CDR1 MNHEY, CDR2 SMNVEV (reference sequence). The CDR3 DNA reads as TGTGCCAGCAGTGGCCGAAGGCCCTACGAGCAGTACTTC. The encoded protein is CASSGRRPYEQYF.

The chain couples TRBV5-6 to TRBJ2-5; D not certain. Germline CDR1 and CDR2: SGHDT and YYEEEE. The CDR3 loop spans 13 amino acids. Between the trimmed V and J ends, which lost 4 bases and 2 bases, there was a span of 9 bases. The chain's CDR3 is CASSVDWQETQYF. CDR3 sequence (DNA): TGTGCCAGCAGCGTCGACTGGCAAGAGACCCAGTACTTC. The whole variable domain, filled in from reference TRBV5-6 and TRBJ2-5, reads DAGVTQSPTHLIKTRGQQVTLRCSPKSGHDTVSWYQQALGQGPQFIFQYYEEEERQRGNFPDRFSGHQFPNYSSELNVNALLLGDSALYLCASSVDWQETQYFGPGTRLLVL.

The J gene is TRBJ2-5, the V gene TRBV6-1; 13 bases agree with TRBD2. Germline loops: CDR1 MNHNS, CDR2 SASEGT. J was trimmed by 5 bases and V by 8 bases; bases with no gene match: 5. CDR3 length: 14 amino acids. The CDR3 DNA reads TGTGCCAGCGGACTAGCGGGAGATGTGGAGACCCAGTACTTC. It encodes CASGLAGDVETQYF.

This clone was seen a single time. The chain uses TRBV30 and TRBJ1-1, with no clear D. Germline V gives CDR1 GTSNPN, CDR2 SVGIG (reference sequence). This CDR3 has 13 residues. V was trimmed by 3 bases and J by 2 bases, leaving 10 bases between them. The CDR3 spells CAWSKDPNTEAFF. The CDR3 DNA reads as TGTGCCTGGAGCAAAGACCCAAACACTGAAGCTTTCTTT.

V gene TRBV27 combines with J gene TRBJ2-2, with D maybe TRBD1 (6 bases). Looked up from germline, CDR1 is MNHEY and CDR2 is SMNVEV (reference sequence). V gave up 2 bases and J gave up 6 bases, with 10 bases separating them. This CDR3 comprises 14 residues. The CDR3 reads CASSLVGAAGELFF. CDR3 nucleotides: TGTGCCAGCAGTTTAGTGGGGGCCGCCGGGGAGCTGTTTTTT.

The chain joins TRBV7-9 to TRBJ2-5; D possibly corresponds to TRBD1 (6 bases). The CDR3 loop spans 16 amino acids. Trimming stripped 5 bases from V and 5 bases from J, with 21 bases between. Germline V gives CDR1 SEHNR, CDR2 FQNEAQ (reference sequence). The CDR3 spells CASSQPVRGSYETQYF. CDR3 coding DNA: TGTGCCAGCAGCCAACCGGTAAGGGGGAGTTATGAGACCCAGTACTTC. Full variable domain (outside the CDR3, taken from reference TRBV7-9 and TRBJ2-5): DTGVSQNPRHKITKRGQNVTFRCDPISEHNRLYWYRQTLGQGPEFLTYFQNEAQLEKSRLLSDRFSAERPKGSFSTLEIQRTEQGDSAMYLCASSQPVRGSYETQYFGPGTRLLVL.